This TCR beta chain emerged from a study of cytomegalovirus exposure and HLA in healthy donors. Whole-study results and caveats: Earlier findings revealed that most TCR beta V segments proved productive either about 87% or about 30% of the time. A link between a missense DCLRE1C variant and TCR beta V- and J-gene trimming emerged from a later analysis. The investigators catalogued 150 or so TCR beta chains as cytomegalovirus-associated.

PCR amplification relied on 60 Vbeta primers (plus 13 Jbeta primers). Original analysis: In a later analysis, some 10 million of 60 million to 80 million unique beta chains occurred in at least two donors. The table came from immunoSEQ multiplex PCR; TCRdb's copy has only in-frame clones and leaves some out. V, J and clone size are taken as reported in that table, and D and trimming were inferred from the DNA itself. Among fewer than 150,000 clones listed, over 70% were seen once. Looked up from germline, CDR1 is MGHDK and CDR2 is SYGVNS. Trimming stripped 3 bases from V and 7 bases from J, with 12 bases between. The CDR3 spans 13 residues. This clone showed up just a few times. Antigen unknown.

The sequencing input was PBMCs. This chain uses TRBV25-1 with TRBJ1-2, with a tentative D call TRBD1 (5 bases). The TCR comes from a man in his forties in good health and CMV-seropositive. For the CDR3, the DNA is TGTGCCAGCAGTGATCGGGGGTTCAGTGGCTACACCTTC. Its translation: CASSDRGFSGYTF.